What follows are 10 T cell receptor beta chains derived from one specimen sequenced in a study of untreated major depressive disorder. TCRdb's copy holds only in-frame clones and misses some; the assay was immunoSEQ multiplex PCR. The data hold roughly 22,000 clones, with just under 90% observed a single time. Sequenced: CD4+ T cells from PBMCs. The receptor source for this set is a woman between 35 and 50 years old in good health.

The rearrangement links TRBV5-1 to TRBJ2-2, with D unclear. V was shortened by 3 bases and J by 5 bases, with 11 bases between the two germline ends. The CDR3 contains 14 residues. Germline CDR1 reads SGHRS; CDR2 reads YFSETQ. The CDR3 nucleotides are TGCGCCAGCAGCTCACGCCCTGCAACCGGGGAGCTGTTTTTT. Encoded protein: CASSSRPATGELFF.

The V gene is TRBV7-9, the J gene TRBJ1-4, with TRBD1 identical over 10 bases. Unmatched junction bases numbered 7, after V lost 5 bases and J lost 7 bases. Germline CDR1 and CDR2: SEHNR and FQNEAQ (reference sequence). The CDR3 length is 15 residues. The chain's CDR3 is CASSMTGGRSEKLFF. As DNA, the CDR3 is TGTGCCAGCAGCATGACAGGGGGCAGAAGTGAAAAACTGTTTTTT.

The chain employs TRBV27 and TRBJ2-1, with D hard to call. This CDR3 is 13 amino acids long. Trimming pared 8 bases from V and 2 bases from J, leaving 10 bases between. The V gene's germline CDR1 is MNHEY and CDR2 SMNVEV (reference sequence). The CDR3 DNA reads as TGTGCCAGCCGTCTCTACCCCTACAATGAGCAGTTCTTC. It is translated as CASRLYPYNEQFF.

The table lists this clone with a few counts. The rearrangement joins TRBV28 to TRBJ2-7; no reliable D call. Germline lookup yields CDR1 MDHEN and CDR2 SYDVKM. This CDR3 is built from 15 residues. V shed 4 bases and J shed 6 bases, with 19 bases lying between them. The CDR3 region is CASSSVRVLTGEQYF. The CDR3 DNA is TGTGCCAGCAGTTCCGTACGGGTTTTAACGGGCGAGCAGTACTTC.

This chain joins TRBV15 and TRBJ2-3, with a weak D call TRBD1 (6 bases). The CDR3 is 12 residues long. V lost 9 bases and J lost 5, with 12 bases in between. Germline V gene data show CDR1 as LNHNV and CDR2 as YYDKDF (reference sequence). CDR3 sequence: CATRGLGDTQYF. CDR3 nucleotide sequence: TGTGCCACAAGGGGGTTGGGAGATACGCAGTATTTT.

The chain has TRBV7-9 and TRBJ2-7, with D possibly TRBD1 on 5 matching bases. The CDR3 length is 13 residues. CDR1 and CDR2 (germline): SEHNR, FQNEAQ (reference sequence). The CDR3 spells CASSPSAVPTQDV. The CDR3 coding sequence is TGTGCCAGCAGCCCATCGGCCGTACCAACACAGGACGTC.

The V gene is TRBV7-6, the J gene TRBJ1-5, with a weak D call TRBD1 (6 bases). From germline, CDR1 is SGHVS and CDR2 FNYEAQ. This CDR3 spans 15 amino acids. Trimming shortened V by 1 base and J by 6 bases, and 13 bases separated the two germline ends. The CDR3 protein is CASSLGSGGGQPQHF. Here the CDR3 DNA reads TGTGCCAGCAGCTTAGGTTCCGGGGGCGGTCAGCCCCAGCATTTT.

The rearrangement joins TRBV7-2 to TRBJ2-5, with 7 bases identical to TRBD1. Unmatched junction bases numbered 6, after V lost 6 bases and J lost 2 bases. The CDR3 has 14 residues. Germline V gives CDR1 SGHTA, CDR2 FQGNSA. This CDR3 reads CASRTTGFQETQYF. The CDR3 nucleotides read TGTGCCAGCAGGACGACAGGGTTTCAAGAGACCCAGTACTTC.

This clone was detected only a few times. The CDR3 DNA follows: TGTGCCAGCAGTTCACCGACAGGGGAGCAGTACTTC. Translating it yields CASSSPTGEQYF. The chain joins TRBV2 to TRBJ2-7; TRBD1 matches 7 bases. Trimming cost V 5 bases and J 7 bases; bases outside gene matches: 5. The CDR3 is made up of 12 amino acids. Germline CDR1 reads SNHLY; CDR2 reads FYNNEI. Drawing the rest from reference TRBV2 and TRBJ2-7, the complete variable domain is EPEVTQTPSHQVTQMGQEVILRCVPISNHLYFYWYRQILGQKVEFLVSFYNNEISEKSEIFDDQFSVERPDGSNFTLKIRSTKLEDSAMYFCASSSPTGEQYFGPGTRLTVT.

The chain couples TRBV5-1 to TRBJ2-7, with TRBD1 identical over 8 bases. V lost 3 bases to trimming and J lost 3 bases; unmatched junction nucleotides: 5. Germline CDR1 SGHRS, CDR2 YFSETQ. This CDR3 is built from 14 residues. The CDR3 DNA reads TGCGCCAGCAGCTCGGGACAGGACCTCTACGAGCAGTACTTC. It encodes CASSSGQDLYEQYF.